The 23 T cell receptor beta chains reported below all come from one sample, sequenced in a study of T cell responses to AZD1222 COVID-19 vaccine. Repertoires were generated with immunoSEQ multiplex PCR, while TCRdb's copy carries only in-frame clones and drops some. The sample lists some 120,000 clones; 90% to 95% were seen once. The source material was peripheral blood, sampled on day 0 of AZD1222 vaccination. These receptors were taken from an adult in good health.

The V and J genes are TRBV18 and TRBJ2-1, with 11 bases identical to TRBD2. Germline V CDR1 and CDR2: KGHSH, LQKENI. CDR3 length: 20 amino acids. V trimming: 0 bases; J trimming: 6 bases; junction bases outside the gene matches: 16. In DNA form, the CDR3 reads TGTGCCAGCTCACCACCAAGAGGGACTAGCGGACCCAAAACCCTCAATGAGCAGTTCTTC. Translation gives CASSPPRGTSGPKTLNEQFF. Combining the CDR3 with reference TRBV18 and TRBJ2-1 gives the whole variable domain NAGVMQNPRHLVRRRGQEARLRCSPMKGHSHVYWYRQLPEEGLKFMVYLQKENIIDESGMPKERFSAEFPKEGPSILRIQQVVRGDSAAYFCASSPPRGTSGPKTLNEQFFGPGTRLTVL.

The chain joins TRBV30 to TRBJ1-2; D ambiguous. Germline V gene lookup returns CDR1 GTSNPN and CDR2 SVGIG (reference sequence). This CDR3 region has 11 residues. V was pared by 3 bases and J by 7 bases, with 9 bases between. The CDR3 loop is CAWSGISGYTF. DNA for the CDR3: TGTGCCTGGAGCGGTATCTCTGGCTACACCTTC.

The V call is TRBV27, the J call TRBJ2-3; D is uncertain. This CDR3 has 14 residues. The germline V gene has CDR1 MNHEY and CDR2 SMNVEV (reference sequence). V lost 6 bases, J lost 2 bases, and 12 bases lay in between. CDR3: CASRLTRYTDTQYF. Written as DNA, the CDR3 is TGTGCCAGCAGGCTGACGAGATACACAGATACGCAGTATTTT.

This chain links TRBV10-2 with TRBJ1-3; D is uncertain. This CDR3 has 16 residues. CDR1 is WSHSY, CDR2 SAAADI, per germline. V lost 3 bases, J lost 2 bases, and 14 bases lay in between. The CDR3 DNA sequence: TGCGCCAGCAGTGACCTGCAGGAGGGAGCTGGAAACACCATATATTTT. It is translated as CASSDLQEGAGNTIYF.

The chain carries TRBV28 and TRBJ1-5; 8 bases are shared with TRBD1. The CDR3 has 15 residues. The germline V gene encodes CDR1 MDHEN and CDR2 SYDVKM. V shed 8 bases, J shed 6 bases, and the junction held 12 bases outside the gene matches. CDR3 nucleotides: TGTGCCAGCTTCGGACAGGGAGAAGGAGGTCAGCCCCAGCATTTT. As protein: CASFGQGEGGQPQHF. Combining the CDR3 with reference TRBV28 and TRBJ1-5 gives the whole variable domain DVKVTQSSRYLVKRTGEKVFLECVQDMDHENMFWYRQDPGLGLRLIYFSYDVKMKEKGDIPEGYSVSREKKERFSLILESASTNQTSMYLCASFGQGEGGQPQHFGDGTRLSIL.

This clone has just a few counts. DNA of the CDR3: TGTGCCAGCAGCTTGGGTCCAGGGTATAACTATGGCTACACCTTC. Residues: CASSLGPGYNYGYTF. The chain couples TRBV5-5 to TRBJ1-2; tentatively, D is TRBD1 (5 bases). The CDR3 loop spans 15 amino acids. From germline, CDR1 is SGHKS and CDR2 YYEKEE (reference sequence). Trimming shortened V by 0 bases and J by 1 base, and 10 bases separated the two germline ends.

A single count supports this clone. J is TRBJ2-1 and V is TRBV2; 10 positions match TRBD2. The CDR3 is 15 residues long. Germline assignment: CDR1 SNHLY and CDR2 FYNNEI. Trimming took 6 bases from V and 5 from J; bases not matched to a gene: 7. DNA of the CDR3: TGTGCCAGCAGCCTAGCGGGAGAATTGGACAATGAGCAGTTCTTC. Translation gives CASSLAGELDNEQFF.

The rearrangement uses TRBV5-1 and TRBJ2-7; 10 bases are a match to TRBD2. V shed 4 bases and J 3 bases; nucleotides not matched to a gene: 1. CDR1 and CDR2 (germline): SGHRS, YFSETQ. This CDR3 has 13 amino acids. For the CDR3, the DNA is TGCGCCAGCAGCCTAGCGGGAGTCTACGAGCAGTACTTC. Its translation: CASSLAGVYEQYF.

V and J are TRBV19 and TRBJ1-5; 7 bases are shared with TRBD1. CDR3 length: 14 amino acids. Germline CDR1 reads LNHDA; CDR2 reads SQIVND (reference sequence). J gave up 7 bases and V 3 bases, and 6 bases lay outside the gene matches. The CDR3 loop reads CASSIHRGGQPQHF. The CDR3 bases are TGTGCCAGTAGTATCCACAGGGGAGGGCAGCCCCAGCATTTT.

This chain connects TRBV28 to TRBJ2-3, with a possible D match to TRBD2 (6 bases). The CDR3 length is 17 residues. Trimming left V 5 bases short and J 0 bases short, with 18 bases between. The germline gives CDR1 MDHEN, CDR2 SYDVKM. This CDR3 reads CASSTNSRGFSTDTQYF. The CDR3, as DNA: TGTGCCAGCAGTACGAATTCGCGGGGATTTAGCACAGATACGCAGTATTTT.

V and J are TRBV15 and TRBJ1-1, with unresolved D. Trimming cost V 1 base and J 3 bases, with 9 bases left between them. The CDR3 is 14 residues long. The germline V gene encodes CDR1 LNHNV and CDR2 YYDKDF (reference sequence). CDR3 nucleotides: TGTGCCACCAGCAGAGCTCTGATCTACACTGAAGCTTTCTTT. Amino acids: CATSRALIYTEAFF.

The rearrangement uses TRBV19 and TRBJ1-1; possibly TRBD1 for D (5 bases). Germline CDR1 reads LNHDA; CDR2 reads SQIVND (reference sequence). The CDR3 covers 12 residues. V was clipped by 5 bases and J by 7 bases, with 11 bases between them. The CDR3 nucleotides are TGTGCCAGTAGTTTCCGACAGAATGAAGCTTTCTTT. This translates into CASSFRQNEAFF.

J is TRBJ1-1 and V is TRBV7-9; no clear D. V was clipped by 0 bases and J by 4 bases, with 9 bases between them. The CDR3 runs 14 residues. The germline V gene has CDR1 SEHNR and CDR2 FQNEAQ (reference sequence). CDR3 nucleotide sequence: TGTGCCAGCAGCTTAGCGCTAGAGGTCACTGAAGCTTTCTTT. It encodes CASSLALEVTEAFF.

The chain recombines TRBV7-8 with TRBJ1-2; D is unclear. Germline V gives CDR1 SGHVS, CDR2 FQNEAQ. The CDR3 covers 15 residues. V was cut by 0 bases and J by 4 bases, with 12 bases left in between. CDR3: CASSLALDSSYGYTF. CDR3 in DNA: TGTGCCAGCAGCTTAGCCCTAGACTCCTCCTATGGCTACACCTTC.

The chain joins TRBV7-2 to TRBJ1-4; unclear D gene. Per the germline V gene, CDR1 is SGHTA and CDR2 is FQGNSA. There are 17 residues in the CDR3. V lost 5 bases to trimming and J lost 5 bases, with 21 bases between them. The DNA for the CDR3 is TGTGCCAGCAGCCATATAAGCCAAGGTCTCCAAAATGAAAAACTGTTTTTT. Translated, it gives CASSHISQGLQNEKLFF. The entire variable domain, with the rest obtained from reference TRBV7-2 and TRBJ1-4, is as follows: GAGVSQSPSNKVTEKGKDVELRCDPISGHTALYWYRQSLGQGLEFLIYFQGNSAPDKSGLPSDRFSAERTGGSVSTLTIQRTQQEDSAVYLCASSHISQGLQNEKLFFGSGTQLSVL.

This chain links TRBV5-1 with TRBJ2-1; 13 bases align to TRBD2. The CDR3 loop spans 16 amino acids. CDR1 is SGHRS, CDR2 YFSETQ, per germline. The junction had 1 base not matched to a gene; V was cut back by 3 bases and J by 1 base. The CDR3: CASSSLAGGSYNEQFF. For the CDR3, the DNA is TGCGCCAGCAGCTCACTAGCGGGGGGGTCCTACAATGAGCAGTTCTTC.

This chain uses TRBV28 with TRBJ1-3; 9 nucleotides line up with TRBD1. Per germline, CDR1 MDHEN and CDR2 SYDVKM. CDR3 length equals 16 residues. The ends lost 4 bases at V and 4 bases at J; junction bases unmatched: 8. The CDR3 loop is CASSSTGTGPGNTIYF. The CDR3 bases are TGTGCCAGCAGTTCGACCGGGACAGGGCCCGGAAACACCATATATTTT.

The V and J genes are TRBV6-6 and TRBJ2-7, with TRBD2 identical over 9 bases. J gave up 7 bases and V 6 bases, and 10 bases lay outside the gene matches. Germline values: CDR1 MNHNY, CDR2 SVGAGI (reference sequence). This CDR3 contains 14 residues. The CDR3 DNA reads TGTGCCAGCAGCCTCCGTCGGCGGGAGGGTGAGCAGTACTTC. The encoded protein is CASSLRRREGEQYF.

The sample holds one count of this clone. The chain couples TRBV7-6 to TRBJ2-7; D is possibly TRBD2 (6 bases). Per the germline V gene, CDR1 is SGHVS and CDR2 is FNYEAQ. The germline V and J ends were trimmed by 0 bases and 5 bases, with 11 bases remaining between them. CDR3 length equals 14 residues. CDR3 sequence reads: CASSLAGTYNEQYF. The CDR3 region has the DNA TGTGCCAGCAGCTTAGCAGGGACTTACAACGAGCAGTACTTC.

J is TRBJ1-1 and V is TRBV19, with D unclear. CDR3 length equals 13 residues. Germline CDR1 reads LNHDA; CDR2 reads SQIVND (reference sequence). The V gene lost 2 bases and the J gene lost 0 bases, with 4 bases spanning the gap. This chain's CDR3 is CASSIRLNTEAFF. In DNA form, the CDR3 reads TGTGCCAGTAGTATAAGGCTGAACACTGAAGCTTTCTTT.

The chain combines TRBV11-2 with TRBJ2-1; no clear D gene. V dropped 7 bases and J dropped 4 bases, with 17 bases sitting between them. This CDR3 spans 15 amino acids. The V gene's germline CDR1 is SGHAT and CDR2 FQNNGV. CDR3 DNA: TGTGCCAGCACCGGAACGCGGATCTTTTACAATGAGCAGTTCTTC. Translated: CASTGTRIFYNEQFF.

CDR3 residues: CASSPGGGGAGYTF. In DNA form, the CDR3 reads TGCGCCAGCAGTCCAGGGGGCGGTGGGGCGGGCTACACCTTC. The V and J genes are TRBV4-1 and TRBJ1-2, with 8 positions matching TRBD1. CDR3 length equals 14 residues. With V trimmed by 6 bases and J by 8 bases, 11 bases remained unmatched. The germline V gene has CDR1 MGHRA and CDR2 YSYEKL.

V gene TRBV3-1 (or the pseudogene TRBV3-2) combines with J gene TRBJ2-3; 11 positions match TRBD2. The germline gives CDR1 LGHDT, CDR2 YNNKEL (reference sequence). Unmatched junction bases numbered 8, after V lost 4 bases and J lost 2 bases. This CDR3 spans 17 amino acids. The CDR3 nucleotides read TGTGCCAGCAGCCTCCTTCTGACTAGCGGGACCACAGATACGCAGTATTTT. Protein product: CASSLLLTSGTTDTQYF.